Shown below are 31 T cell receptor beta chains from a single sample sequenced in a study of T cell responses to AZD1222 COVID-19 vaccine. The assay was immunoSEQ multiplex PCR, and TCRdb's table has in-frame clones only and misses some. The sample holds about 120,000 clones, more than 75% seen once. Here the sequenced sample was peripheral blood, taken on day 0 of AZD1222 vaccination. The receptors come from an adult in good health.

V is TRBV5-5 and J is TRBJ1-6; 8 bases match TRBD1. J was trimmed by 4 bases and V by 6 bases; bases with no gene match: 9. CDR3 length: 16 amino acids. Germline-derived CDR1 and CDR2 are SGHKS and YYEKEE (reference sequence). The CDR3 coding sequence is TGTGCCAGCACTTCCGCCCGGGACAGGTATAATTCACCCCTCCACTTT. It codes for CASTSARDRYNSPLHF.

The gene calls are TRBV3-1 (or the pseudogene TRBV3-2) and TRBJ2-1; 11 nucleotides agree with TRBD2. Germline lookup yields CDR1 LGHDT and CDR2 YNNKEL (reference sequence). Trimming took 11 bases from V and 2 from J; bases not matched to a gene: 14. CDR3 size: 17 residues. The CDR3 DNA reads TGTGCCGTCTGTGAAATAGCGGGAGGGGGCCCCTACAATGAGCAGTTCTTC. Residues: CAVCEIAGGGPYNEQFF.

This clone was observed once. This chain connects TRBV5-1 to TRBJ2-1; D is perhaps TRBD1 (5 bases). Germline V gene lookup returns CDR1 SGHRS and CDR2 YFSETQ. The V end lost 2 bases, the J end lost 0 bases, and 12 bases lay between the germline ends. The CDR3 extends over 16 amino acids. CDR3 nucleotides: TGCGCCAGCAGCTTCGAGACAGCGCTCTCCTACAATGAGCAGTTCTTC. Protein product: CASSFETALSYNEQFF.

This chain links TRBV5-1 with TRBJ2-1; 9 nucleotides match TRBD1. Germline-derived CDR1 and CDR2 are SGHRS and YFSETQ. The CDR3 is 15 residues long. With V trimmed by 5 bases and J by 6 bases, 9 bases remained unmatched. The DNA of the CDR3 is TGCGCCAGCAGGGGAACCGGGACAGGGAGCAATGAGCAGTTCTTC. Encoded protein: CASRGTGTGSNEQFF.

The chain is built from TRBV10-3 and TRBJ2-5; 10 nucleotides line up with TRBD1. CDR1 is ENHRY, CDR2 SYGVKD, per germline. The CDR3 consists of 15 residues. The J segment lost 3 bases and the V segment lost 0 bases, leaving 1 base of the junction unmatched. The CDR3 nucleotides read TGTGCCATCAGTGAGTCGGGGACAGGGGAAGAGACCCAGTACTTC. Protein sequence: CAISESGTGEETQYF.

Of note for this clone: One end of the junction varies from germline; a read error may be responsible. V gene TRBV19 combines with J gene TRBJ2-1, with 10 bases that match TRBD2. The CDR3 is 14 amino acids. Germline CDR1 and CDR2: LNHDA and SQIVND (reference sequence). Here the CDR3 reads CASTIAGGYNEQFF. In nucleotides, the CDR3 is TGTGCCAGTACTATAGCGGGAGGATACAATGAGCAGTTCTTC. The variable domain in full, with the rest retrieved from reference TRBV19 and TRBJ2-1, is DGGITQSPKYLFRKEGQNVTLSCEQNLNHDAMYWYRQDPGQGLRLIYYSQIVNDFQKGDIAEGYSVSREKKESFPLTVTSAQKNPTAFYLCASTIAGGYNEQFFGPGTRLTVL.

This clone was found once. In nucleotides, the CDR3 is TGCAGCGTCCACAGGGGACTAGCGGGCACAGATACGCAGTATTTT. Its protein product is CSVHRGLAGTDTQYF. V gene TRBV29-1 combines with J gene TRBJ2-3, with 11 bases that match TRBD2. Germline lookup yields CDR1 SQVTM and CDR2 ANQGSEA. This CDR3 has 15 residues. With V trimmed by 6 bases and J by 1 base, 6 bases remained unmatched.

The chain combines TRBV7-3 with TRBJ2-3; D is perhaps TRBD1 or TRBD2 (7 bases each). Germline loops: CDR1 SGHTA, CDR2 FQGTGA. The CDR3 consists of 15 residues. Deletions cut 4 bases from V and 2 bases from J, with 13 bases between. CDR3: CASSSQGGTTDTQYF. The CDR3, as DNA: TGTGCCAGCAGCTCCCAGGGGGGGACCACAGATACGCAGTATTTT.

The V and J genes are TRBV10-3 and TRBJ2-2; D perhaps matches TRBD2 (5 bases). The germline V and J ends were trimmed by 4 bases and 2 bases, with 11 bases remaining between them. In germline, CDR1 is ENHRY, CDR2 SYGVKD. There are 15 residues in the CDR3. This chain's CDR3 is CAISGTVTNTGELFF. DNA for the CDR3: TGTGCCATCAGTGGGACTGTGACAAACACCGGGGAGCTGTTTTTT.

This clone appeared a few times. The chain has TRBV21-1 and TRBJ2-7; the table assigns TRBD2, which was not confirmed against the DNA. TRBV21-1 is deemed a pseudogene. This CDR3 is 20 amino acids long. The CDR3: CASSHPPGLAGVLYSYEQYF. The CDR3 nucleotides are TGTGCCAGCAGCCATCCCCCGGGACTAGCGGGAGTCTTGTACTCCTACGAGCAGTACTTC.

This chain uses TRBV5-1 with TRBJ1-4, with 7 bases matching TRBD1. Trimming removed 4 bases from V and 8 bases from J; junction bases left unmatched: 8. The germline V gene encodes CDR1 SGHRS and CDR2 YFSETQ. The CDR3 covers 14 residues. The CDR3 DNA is TGCGCCAGCAGCGCCGACAGGGTGGGGGAAAAACTGTTTTTT. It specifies CASSADRVGEKLFF.

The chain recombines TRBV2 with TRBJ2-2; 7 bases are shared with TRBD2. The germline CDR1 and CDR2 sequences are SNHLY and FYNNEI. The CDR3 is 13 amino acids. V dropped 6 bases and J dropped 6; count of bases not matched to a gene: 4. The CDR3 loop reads CASSLGGAGELFF. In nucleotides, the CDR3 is TGTGCCAGCAGCCTGGGGGGGGCCGGGGAGCTGTTTTTT.

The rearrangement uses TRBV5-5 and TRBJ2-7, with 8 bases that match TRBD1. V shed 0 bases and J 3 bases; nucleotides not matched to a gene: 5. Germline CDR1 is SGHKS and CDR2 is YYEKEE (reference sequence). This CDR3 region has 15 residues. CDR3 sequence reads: CASSLAGQDNYEQYF. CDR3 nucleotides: TGTGCCAGCAGCTTGGCGGGACAGGACAACTACGAGCAGTACTTC.

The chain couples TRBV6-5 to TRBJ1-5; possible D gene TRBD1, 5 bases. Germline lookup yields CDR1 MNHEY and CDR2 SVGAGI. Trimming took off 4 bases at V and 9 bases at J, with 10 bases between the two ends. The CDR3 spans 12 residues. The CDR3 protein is CASSFQGLPQHF. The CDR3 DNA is TGTGCCAGCAGTTTCCAGGGTCTGCCCCAGCATTTT.

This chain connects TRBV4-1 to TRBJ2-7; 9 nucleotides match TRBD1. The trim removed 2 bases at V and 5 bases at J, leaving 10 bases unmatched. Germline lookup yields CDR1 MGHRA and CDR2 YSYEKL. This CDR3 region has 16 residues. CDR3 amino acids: CASSQPWDRVLDEQYF. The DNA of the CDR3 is TGCGCCAGCAGCCAACCCTGGGACAGGGTCCTCGACGAGCAGTACTTC.

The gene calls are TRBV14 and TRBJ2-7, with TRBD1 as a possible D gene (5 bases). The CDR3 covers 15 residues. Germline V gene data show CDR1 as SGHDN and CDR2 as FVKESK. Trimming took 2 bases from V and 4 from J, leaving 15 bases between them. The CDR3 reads CASSQIGRAGYEQYF. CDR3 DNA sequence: TGTGCCAGCAGCCAAATCGGCAGGGCTGGGTACGAGCAGTACTTC.

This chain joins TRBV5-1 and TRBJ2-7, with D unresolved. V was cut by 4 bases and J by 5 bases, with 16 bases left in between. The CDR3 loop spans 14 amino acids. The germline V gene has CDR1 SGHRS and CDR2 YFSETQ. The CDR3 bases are TGCGCCAGCAGCCCGGAACTCCGATCCAACGAGCAGTACTTC. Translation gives CASSPELRSNEQYF.

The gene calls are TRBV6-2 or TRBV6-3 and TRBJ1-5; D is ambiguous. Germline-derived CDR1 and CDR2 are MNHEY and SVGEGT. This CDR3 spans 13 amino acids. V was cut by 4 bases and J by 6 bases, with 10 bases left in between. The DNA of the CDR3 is TGTGCCAGCAGTTGGACGTTAGGTCAGCCCCAGCATTTT. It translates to CASSWTLGQPQHF.

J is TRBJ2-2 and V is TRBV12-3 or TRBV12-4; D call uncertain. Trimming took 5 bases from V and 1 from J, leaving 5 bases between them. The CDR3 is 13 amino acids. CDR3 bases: TGTGCCAGCAGTCCCCAGAACACCGGGGAGCTGTTTTTT. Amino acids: CASSPQNTGELFF.

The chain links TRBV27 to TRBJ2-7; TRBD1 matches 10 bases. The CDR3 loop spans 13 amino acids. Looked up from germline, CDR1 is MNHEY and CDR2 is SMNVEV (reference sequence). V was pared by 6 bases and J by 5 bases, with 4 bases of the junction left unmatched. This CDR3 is CASRRQGAHEQYF. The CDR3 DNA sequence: TGTGCCAGCAGGCGACAGGGGGCCCACGAGCAGTACTTC.

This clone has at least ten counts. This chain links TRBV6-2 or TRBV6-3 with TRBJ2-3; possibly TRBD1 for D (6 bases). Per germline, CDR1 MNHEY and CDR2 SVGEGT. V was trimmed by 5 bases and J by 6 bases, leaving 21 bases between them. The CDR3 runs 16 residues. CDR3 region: CASSPHRVLGLDTQYF. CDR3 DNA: TGTGCCAGCAGTCCACACAGGGTTCTGGGCCTTGATACGCAGTATTTT.

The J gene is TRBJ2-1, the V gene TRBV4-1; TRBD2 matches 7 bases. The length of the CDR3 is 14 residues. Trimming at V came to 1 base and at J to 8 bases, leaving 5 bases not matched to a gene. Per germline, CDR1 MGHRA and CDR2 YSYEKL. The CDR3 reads CASSQGTSLDEQFF. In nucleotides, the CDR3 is TGCGCCAGCAGCCAAGGGACTAGTCTCGATGAGCAGTTCTTC.

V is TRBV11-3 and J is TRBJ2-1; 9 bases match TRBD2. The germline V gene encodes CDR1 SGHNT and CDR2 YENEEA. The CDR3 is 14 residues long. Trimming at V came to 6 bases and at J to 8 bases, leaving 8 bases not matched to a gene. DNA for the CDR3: TGTGCCAGCAGTTTTAGCGGGAGAGGCTATGAGCAGTTCTTC. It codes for CASSFSGRGYEQFF.

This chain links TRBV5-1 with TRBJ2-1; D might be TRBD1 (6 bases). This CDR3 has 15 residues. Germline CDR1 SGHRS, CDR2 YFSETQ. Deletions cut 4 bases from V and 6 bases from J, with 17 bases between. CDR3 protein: CASSAAGTTSNEQFF. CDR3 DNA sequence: TGCGCCAGCAGCGCGGCCGGGACAACTTCCAATGAGCAGTTCTTC.

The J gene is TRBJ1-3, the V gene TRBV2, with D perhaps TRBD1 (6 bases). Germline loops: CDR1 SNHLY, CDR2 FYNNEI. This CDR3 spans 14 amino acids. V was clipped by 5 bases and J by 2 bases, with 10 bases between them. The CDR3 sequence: CASSMTGTGNTIYF. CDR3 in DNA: TGTGCCAGCAGTATGACAGGTACTGGAAACACCATATATTTT.

The DNA for the CDR3 is TGTGCCAGCAGTGTTAGACTCAGGGTGGGGTCTGGCACAGATACGCAGTATTTT. The encoded protein is CASSVRLRVGSGTDTQYF. This chain links TRBV6-1 with TRBJ2-3; D possibly corresponds to TRBD1 (5 bases). Germline CDR1 and CDR2: MNHNS and SASEGT. V shed 4 bases and J shed 1 base, with 21 bases lying between them. The CDR3 spans 18 residues.

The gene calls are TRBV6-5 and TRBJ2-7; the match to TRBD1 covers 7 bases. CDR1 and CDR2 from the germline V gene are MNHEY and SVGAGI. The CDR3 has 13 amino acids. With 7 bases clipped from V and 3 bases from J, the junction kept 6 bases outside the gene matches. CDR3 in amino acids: CASKATGVYEQYF. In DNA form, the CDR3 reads TGTGCCAGCAAGGCAACAGGGGTCTACGAGCAGTACTTC.

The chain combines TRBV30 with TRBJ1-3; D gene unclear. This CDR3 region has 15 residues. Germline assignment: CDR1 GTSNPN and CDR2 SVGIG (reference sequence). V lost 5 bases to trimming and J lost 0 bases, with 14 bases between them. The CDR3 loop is CAWVESVSSGNTIYF. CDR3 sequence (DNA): TGTGCCTGGGTTGAATCGGTCAGCTCTGGAAACACCATATATTTT.

CDR3 sequence: CASSSGGTSSSYEQYF. CDR3 nucleotide sequence: TGCGCCAGCAGCTCTGGAGGGACGTCTAGCTCCTACGAGCAGTACTTC. J is TRBJ2-7 and V is TRBV5-1; D might be TRBD2 (6 bases). Trimming left V 3 bases short and J 0 bases short, with 16 bases between. The CDR3 spans 16 residues. Germline V lookup: CDR1 SGHRS, CDR2 YFSETQ.

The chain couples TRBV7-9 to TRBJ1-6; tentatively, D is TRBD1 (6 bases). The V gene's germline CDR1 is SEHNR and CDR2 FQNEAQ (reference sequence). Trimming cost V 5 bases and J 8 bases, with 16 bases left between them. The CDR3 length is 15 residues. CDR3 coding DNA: TGTGCCAGCAGCCGTAACAACAGGGATTATTCACCCCTCCACTTT. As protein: CASSRNNRDYSPLHF.

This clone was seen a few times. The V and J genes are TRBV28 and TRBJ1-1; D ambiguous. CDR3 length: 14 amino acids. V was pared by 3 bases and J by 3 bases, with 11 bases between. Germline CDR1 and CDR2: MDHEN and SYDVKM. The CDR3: CASSLRSSYTEAFF. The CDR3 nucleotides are TGTGCCAGCAGTTTGCGGTCGAGTTACACTGAAGCTTTCTTT.